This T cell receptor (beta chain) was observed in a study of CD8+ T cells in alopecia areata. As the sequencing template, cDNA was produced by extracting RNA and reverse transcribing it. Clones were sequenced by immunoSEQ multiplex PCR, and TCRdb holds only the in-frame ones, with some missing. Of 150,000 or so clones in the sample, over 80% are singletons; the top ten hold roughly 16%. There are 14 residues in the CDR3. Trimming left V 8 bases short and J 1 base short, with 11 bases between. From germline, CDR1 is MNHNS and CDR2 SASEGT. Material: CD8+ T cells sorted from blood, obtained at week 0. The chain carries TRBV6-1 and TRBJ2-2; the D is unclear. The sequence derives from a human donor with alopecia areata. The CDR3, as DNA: TGTGCCAGCTTTGACGTGTGGAACACCGGGGAGCTGTTTTTT. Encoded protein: CASFDVWNTGELFF.